This section outlines one TCR beta chain sequence together with its context. What it binds is not known. None of the patients had undergone any treatment ahead of thyroid surgery. MiXCR re-clonotyped the PCR reads for TCRdb. Here the sample spans some 25,000 clones, approximately 20% being singletons. V shed 11 bases, J shed 7 bases, and the junction held 14 bases outside the gene matches. Per germline, CDR1 WSHSY and CDR2 SAAADI. The CDR3 runs 14 residues. This entry is derived from a study of metastatic and nonmetastatic thyroid tumors. Study background: Repertoire data that came from the blood and tumor or nodule tissue of malignant and benign thyroid patients were compared.

Study-wide points: Benign nodules reportedly had significantly lower TCR beta diversity than malignant thyroid tumors in blood and tumor.

Material for sequencing was blood. This TCR was recovered from a female donor with papillary thyroid cancer or a benign thyroid nodule (not recorded which). Some clones in this sample may be carry-over from other donors' samples. This chain connects TRBV10-2 to TRBJ2-5; 9 nucleotides line up with TRBD1. CDR3 region: CAATVPGQGGTQYF. The DNA for the CDR3 is TGCGCCGCCACAGTACCGGGACAGGGAGGGACCCAGTACTTC.